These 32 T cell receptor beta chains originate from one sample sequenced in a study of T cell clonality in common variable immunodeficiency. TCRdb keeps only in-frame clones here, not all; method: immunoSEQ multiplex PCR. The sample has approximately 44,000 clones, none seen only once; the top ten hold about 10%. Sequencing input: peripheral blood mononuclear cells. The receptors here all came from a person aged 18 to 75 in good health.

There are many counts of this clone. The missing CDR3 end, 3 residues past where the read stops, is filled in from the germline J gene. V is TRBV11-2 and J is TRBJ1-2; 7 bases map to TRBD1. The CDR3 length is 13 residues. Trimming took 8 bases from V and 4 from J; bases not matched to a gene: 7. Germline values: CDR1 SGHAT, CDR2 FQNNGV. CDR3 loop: CASLQRTGYGYTF. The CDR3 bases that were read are TGTGCCAGCTTACAAAGGACAGGCTATGGC.

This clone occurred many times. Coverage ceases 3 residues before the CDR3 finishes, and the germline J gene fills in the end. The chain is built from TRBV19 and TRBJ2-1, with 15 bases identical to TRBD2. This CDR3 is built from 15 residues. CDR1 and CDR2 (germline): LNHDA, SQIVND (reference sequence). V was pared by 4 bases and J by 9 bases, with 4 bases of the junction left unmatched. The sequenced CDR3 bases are TGTGCCAGTAGTACCGGGACTAGCGGGGGGCGTGAG. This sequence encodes CASSTGTSGGRE. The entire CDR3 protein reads CASSTGTSGGREQFF.

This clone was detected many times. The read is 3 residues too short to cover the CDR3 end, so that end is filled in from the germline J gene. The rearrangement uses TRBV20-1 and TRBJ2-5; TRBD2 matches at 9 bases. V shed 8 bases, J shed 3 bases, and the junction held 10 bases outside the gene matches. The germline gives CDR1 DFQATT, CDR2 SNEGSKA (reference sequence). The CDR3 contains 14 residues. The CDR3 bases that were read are TGCAGTATTCATCTAGCGGGGAGAAAAGAGACC. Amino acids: CSIHLAGRKET. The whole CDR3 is CSIHLAGRKETQYF.

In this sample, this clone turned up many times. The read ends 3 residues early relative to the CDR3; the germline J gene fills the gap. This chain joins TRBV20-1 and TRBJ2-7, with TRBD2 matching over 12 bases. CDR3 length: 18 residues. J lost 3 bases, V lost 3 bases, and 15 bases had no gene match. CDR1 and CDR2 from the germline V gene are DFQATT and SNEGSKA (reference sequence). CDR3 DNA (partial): TGCAGTGCTAGGGTGGGTAGAGGTCTAGCGGGAGGGAACTACGAG. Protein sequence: CSARVGRGLAGGNYE. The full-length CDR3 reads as CSARVGRGLAGGNYEQYF.

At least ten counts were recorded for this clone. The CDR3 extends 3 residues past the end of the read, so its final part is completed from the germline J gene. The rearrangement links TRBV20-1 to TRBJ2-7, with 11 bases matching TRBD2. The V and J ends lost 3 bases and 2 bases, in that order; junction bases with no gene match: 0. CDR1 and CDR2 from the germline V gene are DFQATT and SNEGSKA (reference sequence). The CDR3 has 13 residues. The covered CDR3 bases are TGCAGTGCTAGGGGACTAGCGGCCTACGAG. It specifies CSARGLAAYE. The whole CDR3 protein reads CSARGLAAYEQYF.

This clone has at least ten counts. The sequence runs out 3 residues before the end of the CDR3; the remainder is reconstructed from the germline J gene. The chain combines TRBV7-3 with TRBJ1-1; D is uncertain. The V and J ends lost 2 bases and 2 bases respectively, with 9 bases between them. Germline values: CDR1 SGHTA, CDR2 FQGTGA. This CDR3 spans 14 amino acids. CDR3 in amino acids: CASSLSGENTEAFF. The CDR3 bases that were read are TGTGCCAGCAGCTTATCCGGGGAAAACACTGAA.

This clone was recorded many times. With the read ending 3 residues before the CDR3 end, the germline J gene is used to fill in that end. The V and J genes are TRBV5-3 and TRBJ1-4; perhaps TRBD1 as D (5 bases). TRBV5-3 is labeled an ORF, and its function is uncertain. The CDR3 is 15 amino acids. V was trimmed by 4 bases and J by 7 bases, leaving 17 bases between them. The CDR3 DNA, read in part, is TGTGCCAGAAGCCTGGGGGGTGGGCGGGGTGAAAAA. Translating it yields CARSLGGGRGEK. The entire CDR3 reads CARSLGGGRGEKLFF.

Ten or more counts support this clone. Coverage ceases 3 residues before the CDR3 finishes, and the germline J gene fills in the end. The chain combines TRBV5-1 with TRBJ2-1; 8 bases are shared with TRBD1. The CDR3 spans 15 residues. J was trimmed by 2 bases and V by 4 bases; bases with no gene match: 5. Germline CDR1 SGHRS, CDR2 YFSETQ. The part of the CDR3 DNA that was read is TGCGCCAGCAGCCCAGGACAGGGAACCTACAATGAG. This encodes CASSPGQGTYNE. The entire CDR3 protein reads CASSPGQGTYNEQFF.

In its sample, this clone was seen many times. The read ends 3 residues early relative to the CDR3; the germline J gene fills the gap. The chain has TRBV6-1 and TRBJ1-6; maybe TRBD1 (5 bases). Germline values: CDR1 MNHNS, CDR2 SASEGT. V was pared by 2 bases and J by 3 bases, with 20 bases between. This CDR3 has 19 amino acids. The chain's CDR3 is CASSETHAQGFNYNSPLHF. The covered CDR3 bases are TGTGCCAGCAGTGAAACCCACGCCCAGGGATTCAACTATAATTCACCC.

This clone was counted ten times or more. The sequenced CDR3 bases are TGCAGTGCTAGGAGGACTAGCGGTACGCTCGAG. Translated, it gives CSARRTSGTLE. The full CDR3 protein is CSARRTSGTLEQYF. This chain joins TRBV20-1 and TRBJ2-7; 10 positions agree with TRBD2. The read gets to within 3 residues of the CDR3 end, and the germline J gene fills in the rest. The CDR3 covers 14 residues. CDR1 and CDR2 (germline): DFQATT, SNEGSKA (reference sequence). V lost 3 bases, J lost 6 bases, and 8 bases stayed unmatched.

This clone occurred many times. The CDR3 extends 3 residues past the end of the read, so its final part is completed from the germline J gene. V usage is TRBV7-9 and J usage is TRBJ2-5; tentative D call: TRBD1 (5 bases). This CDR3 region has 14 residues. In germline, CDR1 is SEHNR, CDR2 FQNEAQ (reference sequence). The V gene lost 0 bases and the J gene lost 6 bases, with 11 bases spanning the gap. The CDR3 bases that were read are TGTGCCAGCAGCTTAGCCGTCCAGGGTCAGACC. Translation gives CASSLAVQGQT. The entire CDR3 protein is CASSLAVQGQTQYF.

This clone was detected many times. The sequenced part of the CDR3 DNA is TGTGCCAGTATCCCCACCTCCGGGACACAGAACACTGAA. Its translation: CASIPTSGTQNTE. The whole CDR3 reads CASIPTSGTQNTEAFF. V is TRBV19 and J is TRBJ1-1; maybe TRBD1 (6 bases). The read ends 3 residues shy of where the CDR3 ends; the end is completed using the germline J gene. Trimming cost V 7 bases and J 1 base, with 19 bases left between them. CDR3 length: 16 residues. The germline V gene has CDR1 LNHDA and CDR2 SQIVND (reference sequence).

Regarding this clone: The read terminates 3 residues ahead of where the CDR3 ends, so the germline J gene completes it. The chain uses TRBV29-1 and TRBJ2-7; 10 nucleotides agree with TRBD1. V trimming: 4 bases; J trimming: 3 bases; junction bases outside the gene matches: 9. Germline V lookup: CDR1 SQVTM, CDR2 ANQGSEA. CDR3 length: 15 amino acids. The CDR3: CSVVPVGDRGYEQYF. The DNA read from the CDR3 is TGCAGCGTTGTCCCGGTGGGGGACAGGGGCTACGAG.

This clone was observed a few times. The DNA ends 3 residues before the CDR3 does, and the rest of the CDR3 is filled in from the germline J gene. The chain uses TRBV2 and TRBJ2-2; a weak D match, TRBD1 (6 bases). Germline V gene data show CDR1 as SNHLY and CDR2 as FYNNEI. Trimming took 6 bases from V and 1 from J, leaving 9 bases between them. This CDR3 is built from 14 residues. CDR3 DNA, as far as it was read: TGTGCCAGCAGGAGGGGACAGAACACCGGGGAG. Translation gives CASRRGQNTGE. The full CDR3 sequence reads CASRRGQNTGELFF. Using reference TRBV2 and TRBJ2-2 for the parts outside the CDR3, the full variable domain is EPEVTQTPSHQVTQMGQEVILRCVPISNHLYFYWYRQILGQKVEFLVSFYNNEISEKSEIFDDQFSVERPDGSNFTLKIRSTKLEDSAMYFCASRRGQNTGELFFGEGSRLTVL.

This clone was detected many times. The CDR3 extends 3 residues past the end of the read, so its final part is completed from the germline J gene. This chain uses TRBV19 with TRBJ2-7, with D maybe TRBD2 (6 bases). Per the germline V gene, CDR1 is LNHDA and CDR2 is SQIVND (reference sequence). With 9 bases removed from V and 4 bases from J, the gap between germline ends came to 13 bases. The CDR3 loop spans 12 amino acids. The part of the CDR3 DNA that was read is TGTGCCAGCGGAGGGCCTGGGTACGAG. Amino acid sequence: CASGGPGYE. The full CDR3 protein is CASGGPGYEQYF.

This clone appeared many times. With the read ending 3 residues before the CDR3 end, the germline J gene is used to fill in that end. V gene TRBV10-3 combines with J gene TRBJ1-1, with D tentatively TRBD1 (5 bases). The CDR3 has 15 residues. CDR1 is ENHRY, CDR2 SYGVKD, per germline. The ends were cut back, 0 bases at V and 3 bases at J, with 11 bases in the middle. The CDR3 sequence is CAISESAGSDTEAFF. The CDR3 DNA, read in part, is TGTGCCATCAGTGAGTCTGCAGGGTCGGACACTGAA.

The CDR3 here is CASYPGEGPTNEQFF. The CDR3 bases that were read are TGTGCCAGCTACCCCGGGGAGGGCCCAACCAATGAG. The genes are TRBV2 and TRBJ2-1; 7 bases align to TRBD2. The observed sequence ends 3 residues before the CDR3 terminus, with the missing tail filled in from the germline J gene. Germline assignment: CDR1 SNHLY and CDR2 FYNNEI. V was clipped by 8 bases and J by 6 bases; unmatched bases: 13. The CDR3 spans 15 residues.

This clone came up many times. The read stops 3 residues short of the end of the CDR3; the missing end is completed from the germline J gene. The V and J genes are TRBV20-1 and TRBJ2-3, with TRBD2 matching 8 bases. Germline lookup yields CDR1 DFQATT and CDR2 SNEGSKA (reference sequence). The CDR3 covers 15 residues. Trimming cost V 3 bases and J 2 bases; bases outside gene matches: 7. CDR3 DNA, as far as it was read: TGCAGTGCTAGGGCAATAGCGGGATACACAGATACG. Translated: CSARAIAGYTDT. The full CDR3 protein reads CSARAIAGYTDTQYF.

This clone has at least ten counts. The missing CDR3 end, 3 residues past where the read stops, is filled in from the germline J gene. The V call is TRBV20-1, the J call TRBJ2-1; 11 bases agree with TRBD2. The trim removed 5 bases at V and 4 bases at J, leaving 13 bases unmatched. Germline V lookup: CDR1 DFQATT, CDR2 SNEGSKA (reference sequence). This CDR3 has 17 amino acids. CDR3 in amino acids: CSAYLAGGPVVYNEQFF. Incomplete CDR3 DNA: TGCAGTGCTTATTTAGCGGGAGGGCCGGTCGTATACAATGAG.

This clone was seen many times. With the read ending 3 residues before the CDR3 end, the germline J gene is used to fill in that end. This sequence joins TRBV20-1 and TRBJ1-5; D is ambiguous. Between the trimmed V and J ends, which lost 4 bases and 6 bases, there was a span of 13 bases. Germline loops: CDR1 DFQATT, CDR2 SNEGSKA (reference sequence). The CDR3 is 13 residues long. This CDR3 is CSATGPERQPQHF. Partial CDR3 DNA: TGCAGTGCTACCGGTCCCGAGCGTCAGCCC.

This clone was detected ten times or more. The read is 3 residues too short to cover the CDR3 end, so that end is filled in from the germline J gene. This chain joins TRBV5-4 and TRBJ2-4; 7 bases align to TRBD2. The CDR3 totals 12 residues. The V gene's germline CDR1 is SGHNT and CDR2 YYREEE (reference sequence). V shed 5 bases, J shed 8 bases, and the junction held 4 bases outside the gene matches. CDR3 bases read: TGTGCCAGCAGGGTCGCGGGAGACATT. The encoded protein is CASRVAGDI. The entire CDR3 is CASRVAGDIQYF.

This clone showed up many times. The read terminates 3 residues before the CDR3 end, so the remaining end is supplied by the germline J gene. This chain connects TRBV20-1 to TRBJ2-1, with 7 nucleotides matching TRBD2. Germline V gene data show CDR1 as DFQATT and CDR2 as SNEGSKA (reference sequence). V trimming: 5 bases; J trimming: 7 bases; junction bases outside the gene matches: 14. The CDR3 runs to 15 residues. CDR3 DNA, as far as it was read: TGCAGTGCTTGGCCCGCGGGGGAGGGCCTTAATGAG. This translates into CSAWPAGEGLNE. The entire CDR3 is CSAWPAGEGLNEQFF.

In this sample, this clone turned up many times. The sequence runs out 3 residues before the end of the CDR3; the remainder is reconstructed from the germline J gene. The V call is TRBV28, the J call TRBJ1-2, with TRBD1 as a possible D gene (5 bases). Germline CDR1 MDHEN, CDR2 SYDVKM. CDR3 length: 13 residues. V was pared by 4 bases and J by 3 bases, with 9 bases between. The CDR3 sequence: CASSSRDYYGYTF. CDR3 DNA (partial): TGTGCCAGCAGTTCCAGGGATTACTATGGC.

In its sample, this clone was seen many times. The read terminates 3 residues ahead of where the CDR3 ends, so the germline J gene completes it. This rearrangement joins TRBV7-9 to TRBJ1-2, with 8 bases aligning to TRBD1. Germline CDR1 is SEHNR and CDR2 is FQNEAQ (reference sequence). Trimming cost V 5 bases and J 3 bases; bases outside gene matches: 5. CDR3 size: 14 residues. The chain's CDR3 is CASSIGQGHYGYTF. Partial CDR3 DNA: TGTGCCAGCAGCATTGGACAGGGCCACTATGGC. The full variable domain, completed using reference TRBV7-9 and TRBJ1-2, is DTGVSQNPRHKITKRGQNVTFRCDPISEHNRLYWYRQTLGQGPEFLTYFQNEAQLEKSRLLSDRFSAERPKGSFSTLEIQRTEQGDSAMYLCASSIGQGHYGYTFGSGTRLTVV.

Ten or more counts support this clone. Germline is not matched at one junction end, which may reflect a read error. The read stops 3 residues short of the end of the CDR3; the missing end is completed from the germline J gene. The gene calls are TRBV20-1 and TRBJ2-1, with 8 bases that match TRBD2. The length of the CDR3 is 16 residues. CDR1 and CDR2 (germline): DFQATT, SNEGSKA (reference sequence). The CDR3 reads CSASILAGYSSNEQFF. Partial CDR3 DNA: TGCAGTGCTAGCATCCTAGCGGGTTACTCCTCCAATGAG.

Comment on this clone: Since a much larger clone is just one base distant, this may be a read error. The CDR3 reads CASSEGLAHNEQFF. CDR3 DNA (partial): TGTGCCAGCAGTGAGGGACTAGCACACAATGAG. The gene calls are TRBV6-1 and TRBJ2-1; 9 nucleotides line up with TRBD2. The CDR3 is cut off 3 residues early in the read; its end comes from the germline J gene. The CDR3 totals 14 residues. Looked up from germline, CDR1 is MNHNS and CDR2 is SASEGT. After removal of 3 bases from V and 5 bases from J, the junction contained 2 bases not matched to a gene.

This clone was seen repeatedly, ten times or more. This CDR3 reads CSADGRWTSGRPDEQFF. Partial CDR3 DNA: TGCAGTGCTGACGGAAGGTGGACTAGCGGGAGACCGGATGAG. The chain links TRBV20-1 to TRBJ2-1, with TRBD2 matching 13 bases. The read comes to an end 3 residues before the CDR3 does, leaving the germline J gene to fill in the end. V dropped 5 bases and J dropped 8; count of bases not matched to a gene: 15. Per the germline V gene, CDR1 is DFQATT and CDR2 is SNEGSKA (reference sequence). This CDR3 contains 17 residues.

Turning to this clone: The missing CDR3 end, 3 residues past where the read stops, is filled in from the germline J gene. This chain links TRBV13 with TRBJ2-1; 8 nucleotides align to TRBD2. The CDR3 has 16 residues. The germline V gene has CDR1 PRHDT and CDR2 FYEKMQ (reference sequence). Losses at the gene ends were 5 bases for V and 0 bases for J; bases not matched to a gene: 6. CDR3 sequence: CASSPPAGVSYNEQFF. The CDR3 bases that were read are TGTGCCAGCAGCCCACCAGCGGGAGTCTCCTACAATGAG.

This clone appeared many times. CDR3 loop: CASSFGTGSQPQHF. The CDR3 bases that were read are TGTGCCAGCAGTTTTGGGACAGGGAGTCAGCCC. V and J are TRBV28 and TRBJ1-5, with 9 nucleotides matching TRBD1. The read terminates 3 residues before the CDR3 end, so the remaining end is supplied by the germline J gene. Germline CDR1 and CDR2: MDHEN and SYDVKM. J lost 6 bases, V lost 3 bases, and 3 bases had no gene match. The CDR3 runs 14 residues.

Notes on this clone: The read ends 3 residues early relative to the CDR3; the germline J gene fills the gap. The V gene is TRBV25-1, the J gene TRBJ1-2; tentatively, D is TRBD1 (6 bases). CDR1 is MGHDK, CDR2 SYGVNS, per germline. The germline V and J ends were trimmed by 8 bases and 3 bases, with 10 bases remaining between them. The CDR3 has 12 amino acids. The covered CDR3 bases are TGTGCCAGCGTGACAGGCGACTATGGC. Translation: CASVTGDYG. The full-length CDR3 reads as CASVTGDYGYTF.

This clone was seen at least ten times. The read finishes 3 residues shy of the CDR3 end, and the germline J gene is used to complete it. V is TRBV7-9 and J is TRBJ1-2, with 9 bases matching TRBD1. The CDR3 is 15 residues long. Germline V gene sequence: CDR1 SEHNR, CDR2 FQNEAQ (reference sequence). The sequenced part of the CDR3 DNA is TGTGCCAGCAGCTTACCGAACCGGGACAGGGACGGC. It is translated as CASSLPNRDRDG. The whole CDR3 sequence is CASSLPNRDRDGYTF.

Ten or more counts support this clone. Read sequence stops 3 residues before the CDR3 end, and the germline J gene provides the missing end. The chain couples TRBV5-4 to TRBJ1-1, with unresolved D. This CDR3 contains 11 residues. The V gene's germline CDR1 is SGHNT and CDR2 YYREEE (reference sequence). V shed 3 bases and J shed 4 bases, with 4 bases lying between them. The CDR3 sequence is CASSSLTEAFF. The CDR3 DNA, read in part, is TGTGCCAGCAGCTCCCTCACTGAA.